This T cell receptor (beta chain) originates from a study of blood T cell repertoires in COVID-19. In the study's own analysis: Estimates of nucleated cell counts were drawn from the amplification of reference gene primers. Generated by immunoSEQ multiplex PCR, the TCRdb table keeps only in-frame clones and is missing some. V and J calls and clone size are copied from that table; D and trimming were computed from the DNA. The sample has 150,000 to 160,000 clones, about 90% seen once. This CDR3 is built from 15 residues. In germline, CDR1 is SGHTA, CDR2 FQGNSA. V was clipped by 1 base and J by 6 bases; unmatched bases: 5.

The TCR originated in a man aged 50-60 years with acute or convalescent COVID-19. Sequenced input: peripheral blood. This rearrangement joins TRBV7-2 to TRBJ2-2; 7 nucleotides line up with TRBD2. CDR3 DNA sequence: TGTGCCAGCAGCTTAGGGGACCGGGGGGCCGGGGAGCTGTTTTTT. This encodes CASSLGDRGAGELFF.